These 21 T cell receptor beta chains were all obtained from the same sample, sequenced in a study of blood T cell repertoires in COVID-19. TCRdb's table, derived via immunoSEQ multiplex PCR, lists solely in-frame clones and lacks some. Of approximately 220,000 clones in the sample, 85% were seen once. Sequencing was done on a sample of peripheral blood. These receptors all stem from a man in his fifties or sixties who had recovered from COVID-19.

V gene TRBV7-9 combines with J gene TRBJ1-1; 9 positions match TRBD1. The CDR3 is 15 amino acids. Germline-derived CDR1 and CDR2 are SEHNR and FQNEAQ (reference sequence). The V and J ends lost 5 bases and 6 bases, in that order; junction bases with no gene match: 10. CDR3 loop: CASSVLTGGDPEAFF. CDR3 coding DNA: TGTGCCAGCAGCGTATTGACAGGGGGGGACCCTGAAGCTTTCTTT.

The V gene is TRBV29-1, the J gene TRBJ2-2; tentative D call: TRBD2 (6 bases). The CDR3 consists of 13 residues. Germline V lookup: CDR1 SQVTM, CDR2 ANQGSEA. V was clipped by 4 bases and J by 2 bases, with 8 bases between them. The CDR3 here is CSVGTSNTGELFF. The DNA of the CDR3 is TGCAGCGTTGGAACTAGCAACACCGGGGAGCTGTTTTTT.

J is TRBJ2-7 and V is TRBV30; TRBD2 matches 9 bases. This CDR3 has 14 residues. From germline, CDR1 is GTSNPN and CDR2 SVGIG (reference sequence). V lost 0 bases and J lost 2; bases outside the gene matches: 2. The CDR3 is CAWSVLAGTYEQYF. CDR3 in DNA: TGTGCCTGGAGTGTACTAGCGGGCACCTACGAGCAGTACTTC.

V gene TRBV7-4 combines with J gene TRBJ1-4, with 9 positions matching TRBD1. Unmatched junction bases numbered 7, after V lost 1 base and J lost 4 bases. The CDR3 has 17 residues. Germline V lookup: CDR1 SGHVT, CDR2 SQSDAQ. This CDR3 reads CASSLELGQGFNEKLFF. The DNA of the CDR3 is TGTGCCAGCAGCTTAGAGTTGGGACAGGGCTTTAATGAAAAACTGTTTTTT.

V usage is TRBV29-1 and J usage is TRBJ2-3; 8 bases map to TRBD1. Germline values: CDR1 SQVTM, CDR2 ANQGSEA. V lost 4 bases, J lost 3 bases, and 3 bases stayed unmatched. CDR3 length equals 13 residues. CDR3 region: CSVGQGTTDTQYF. CDR3 sequence (DNA): TGCAGCGTTGGACAGGGGACGACAGATACGCAGTATTTT.

This rearrangement joins TRBV11-2 to TRBJ2-2; 13 nucleotides match TRBD2. Germline values: CDR1 SGHAT, CDR2 FQNNGV. The length of the CDR3 is 16 residues. Trimming removed 4 bases from V and 7 bases from J; junction bases left unmatched: 6. CDR3 sequence reads: CASSSRLAGGGGELFF. The CDR3 region has the DNA TGTGCCAGCAGCTCGCGACTAGCGGGAGGTGGCGGGGAGCTGTTTTTT.

The chain employs TRBV28 and TRBJ2-1; a weak D match, TRBD2 (6 bases). V was clipped by 4 bases and J by 10 bases, with 20 bases between them. Germline V CDR1 and CDR2: MDHEN, SYDVKM. The CDR3 sequence is 15 residues long. CDR3 bases: TGTGCCAGCAGTTACGGGAGCTCATTGGGTATGGAGCAGTTCTTC. This sequence encodes CASSYGSSLGMEQFF.

J is TRBJ1-2 and V is TRBV5-4, with D possibly matching TRBD1 (6 bases). CDR1 is SGHNT and CDR2 is YYREEE in the germline V gene (reference sequence). The CDR3 has 17 amino acids. V gave up 3 bases and J gave up 8 bases, with 26 bases separating them. The CDR3 here is CASSSQLKQGPGPGYTF. As DNA, the CDR3 is TGTGCCAGCAGCTCCCAACTTAAACAGGGCCCTGGTCCGGGCTACACCTTC.

For this clone: A junction end diverges from the germline sequence, so it may reflect a read error. This chain links TRBV19 with TRBJ2-2; 9 bases align to TRBD2. There are 15 residues in the CDR3. From germline, CDR1 is LNHDA and CDR2 SQIVND (reference sequence). The CDR3 here is CASRIAGDITGELFF. CDR3 in DNA: TGTGCCAGTAGAATAGCGGGAGACATCACCGGGGAGCTGTTTTTT. Variable domain in full (rest from reference TRBV19 and TRBJ2-2): DGGITQSPKYLFRKEGQNVTLSCEQNLNHDAMYWYRQDPGQGLRLIYYSQIVNDFQKGDIAEGYSVSREKKESFPLTVTSAQKNPTAFYLCASRIAGDITGELFFGEGSRLTVL.

V usage is TRBV28 and J usage is TRBJ2-7; a possible D gene is TRBD1 (5 bases). CDR1 is MDHEN and CDR2 is SYDVKM in the germline V gene. Between the trimmed V and J ends, which lost 8 bases and 7 bases, there was a span of 12 bases. CDR3 length equals 11 residues. For the CDR3, the DNA is TGTGCCAGCGCAGGGTTATATGAGCAGTACTTC. This gives the protein CASAGLYEQYF.

The V call is TRBV7-8, the J call TRBJ2-2; possible D gene TRBD2, 5 bases. This CDR3 comprises 18 residues. V lost 7 bases to trimming and J lost 0 bases, with 21 bases between them. Germline V CDR1 and CDR2: SGHVS, FQNEAQ. This chain's CDR3 is CASTERNRLKSNTGELFF. CDR3 DNA sequence: TGTGCCAGCACCGAGCGGAACAGACTAAAATCGAACACCGGGGAGCTGTTTTTT.

The V and J genes are TRBV18 and TRBJ1-3, with 7 bases matching TRBD1. V shed 2 bases, J shed 2 bases, and the junction held 3 bases outside the gene matches. This CDR3 contains 15 residues. Looked up from germline, CDR1 is KGHSH and CDR2 is LQKENI. The CDR3 loop is CASSPETGTGNTIYF. The CDR3, as DNA: TGTGCCAGCTCACCAGAGACAGGGACTGGAAACACCATATATTTT.

This clone is a singleton in its sample. The J gene is TRBJ1-6, the V gene TRBV11-2; 7 bases align to TRBD1. This CDR3 comprises 15 residues. J gave up 10 bases and V 5 bases, and 11 bases lay outside the gene matches. Germline V gene sequence: CDR1 SGHAT, CDR2 FQNNGV. DNA for the CDR3: TGTGCCAGCAGCCCAGGGGGGCCTGTAGGATCACCCCTCCACTTT. As protein: CASSPGGPVGSPLHF.

This clone was counted a single time. The chain carries TRBV10-3 and TRBJ1-1, with 7 bases aligning to TRBD1. The CDR3 runs 14 residues. V shed 0 bases, J shed 7 bases, and the junction held 5 bases outside the gene matches. Per the germline V gene, CDR1 is ENHRY and CDR2 is SYGVKD. This chain's CDR3 is CAISESGGGGEAFF. The CDR3 DNA reads as TGTGCCATCAGTGAGTCTGGAGGGGGCGGTGAAGCTTTCTTT.

The chain joins TRBV2 to TRBJ2-7, with 7 bases lining up with TRBD1. From germline, CDR1 is SNHLY and CDR2 FYNNEI. The trim removed 4 bases at V and 0 bases at J, leaving 6 bases unmatched. The CDR3 is made up of 15 amino acids. This CDR3 is CASSGDRVGSYEQYF. As DNA, the CDR3 is TGTGCCAGCAGTGGAGACAGGGTAGGCTCCTACGAGCAGTACTTC.

The rearrangement joins TRBV7-8 to TRBJ2-1, with D uncertain. The V gene's germline CDR1 is SGHVS and CDR2 FQNEAQ. The CDR3 is made up of 15 amino acids. The V end was cut by 2 bases, the J end by 0 bases, with 8 bases between. Here the CDR3 reads CASSLITYSYNEQFF. The CDR3 nucleotides are TGTGCCAGCAGCTTAATAACTTACTCCTACAATGAGCAGTTCTTC.

CDR3 nucleotides: TGTGCCACCAGCAGAGATAGGAGAACCGGGGAGCTGTTTTTT. It is translated as CATSRDRRTGELFF. The V and J genes are TRBV15 and TRBJ2-2; D is unresolved. Per germline, CDR1 LNHNV and CDR2 YYDKDF (reference sequence). The CDR3 is made up of 14 amino acids. Between the trimmed V and J ends, which lost 0 bases and 5 bases, there was a span of 7 bases.

This chain joins TRBV18 and TRBJ2-1, with TRBD2 as a possible D gene (6 bases). Trimming took off 4 bases at V and 0 bases at J, with 13 bases between the two ends. CDR1 is KGHSH, CDR2 LQKENI, per germline. This CDR3 contains 16 residues. CDR3 residues: CASSLLATSSYNEQFF. CDR3 sequence (DNA): TGTGCCAGCTCACTTCTAGCGACTAGCTCCTACAATGAGCAGTTCTTC.

The chain carries TRBV7-9 and TRBJ2-5; 11 nucleotides line up with TRBD2. CDR1 SEHNR and CDR2 FQNEAQ come from the germline V gene (reference sequence). J lost 4 bases, V lost 3 bases, and 1 base had no gene match. This CDR3 comprises 14 residues. The chain's CDR3 is CASSLGLAVETQYF. CDR3 sequence (DNA): TGTGCCAGCAGCTTGGGACTAGCGGTAGAGACCCAGTACTTC.

The chain joins TRBV10-2 to TRBJ2-7, with a possible D match to TRBD1 (6 bases). V lost 6 bases and J 4 bases, leaving 13 bases between the germline ends. The CDR3 extends over 13 amino acids. The V gene's germline CDR1 is WSHSY and CDR2 SAAADI. The CDR3 sequence is CASSNGQTYEQYF. The CDR3 DNA sequence: TGCGCCAGCAGCAACGGACAGACTTACGAGCAGTACTTC.

The CDR3 DNA reads TGTGCCAGCAGGCGCGCCGGGACAGGCTATGGCTACACCTTC. Its protein is CASRRAGTGYGYTF. V and J are TRBV28 and TRBJ1-2; 8 bases align to TRBD1. The CDR3 contains 14 residues. Germline loops: CDR1 MDHEN, CDR2 SYDVKM. Trimming took 6 bases from V and 4 from J; bases not matched to a gene: 7.